This T cell receptor (beta chain) came from a study of CD8 T cells in ankylosing spondylitis (dated by TCRdb to 2017 to 2019). Regarding the study in general: T cell receptor beta repertoires were profiled in healthy donors and ankylosing spondylitis patients so that disease-linked TCR variants could be found. The full study cohort was made up of about two dozen ankylosing spondylitis patients and 108 healthy donors. Peripheral blood was sampled, and synovial fluid was also collected from ankylosing spondylitis patients. The paper as a whole reports these results and caveats: Some motif variants were previously reported in synovial fluid and blood of reactive arthritis patients, suggesting common disease-initiation mechanisms. A CD8+ phenotype was shown by the disease-linked clones, which were found at relatively low frequencies in peripheral blood. Blood from ankylosing spondylitis patients appeared to be characterized by a TCR beta motif composed of under 10 highly homologous amino acid variants. The disease-linked clones were reported as significantly enriched in matched synovial fluid samples from ankylosing spondylitis patients.

The sample was run on an Illumina HiSeq 2500. Quantitative 5'-RACE with molecular barcodes was used to prepare TCR beta libraries. The paper's processing steps were these. A new computational method, built on a probabilistic model of VDJ rearrangement, was used to identify disease-linked TCR variants. TCRdb cleaned the public reads at Q25 with fastp, built clones with MiXCR and kept in-frame beta chains. Entries that share a CDR3 protein sequence are merged under the most common genes and DNA. What appears here as the V and J calls and clone size reflects TCRdb's work, not the paper's. The sample includes fewer than 200,000 distinct CDR3 sequences, with 18% observed a single time. Around 4.1% of the sample is held by the ten biggest clonotypes. This clonotype was detected many times. The antigen it binds to is not known. No clone much larger than this one lies a single base away; base qualities are absent.

The CDR1 and CDR2 encoded by the germline V gene are KGHSH and LQKENI. Germline trimming amounts to 8 bases on V and 8 bases on J, with 7 as the count of junction bases outside the gene matches. Including the terminal cysteine and phenylalanine, the CDR3 comprises 14 residues. Only the CDR3 part of the read is kept: 42 bases, read in frame from the first base. The sequence was obtained from a male donor aged 5-30 years with ankylosing spondylitis or in good health (not recorded which). Donor details come from another sample of the same person, matched by shared clones. Sequenced: blood, either unsorted or a sorted T cell fraction (not recorded which). Recombination linked TRBV18 to TRBJ2-1, with 12 junctional bases fitting TRBD2. The DNA sequence is TGTGCCAGCGGGACTAGCGGGTCCGGCCATGAGCAGTTCTTC. This encodes CASGTSGSGHEQFF.